These 22 T cell receptor beta chains were sequenced from one sample in a study of T cells in Graves' hyperthyroidism and ophthalmopathy. Regions amplified from RNA transcripts were the TCR beta CDR3 regions. RT-PCR in the first round (using the HTBI primer set) targeted the TCR CDR3. TCRdb independently ran MiXCR on the multiplex PCR reads; one entry per CDR3 protein. Altogether roughly 640,000 distinct CDR3 sequences are present, more than 15% being singletons, with the ten largest covering 3% to 4%. The specimen was blood. The origin of the receptors is a woman aged 35 to 49 with Graves' ophthalmopathy.

Concerning this clonotype: A much bigger clone sits one base away, suggesting this may be a read error. The chain recombines TRBV3-1 with TRBJ2-1, with 12 bases lining up with TRBD2. The last part of the DNA fits TRBJ2-7 better; the J call may be wrong. Per germline, CDR1 LGHDT and CDR2 YNNKEL (reference sequence). This CDR3 is 19 amino acids long. The CDR3: CASSQASIGLAGPYNEQYF. The CDR3 bases are TGTGCCAGCAGCCAAGCCTCAATAGGACTAGCGGGACCCTACAATGAGCAGTACTTC.

This clonotype showed up just a few times. V and J are TRBV27 and TRBJ1-3; D gene uncertain. Trimming shortened V by 1 base and J by 4 bases, and 11 bases separated the two germline ends. The CDR3 loop spans 15 amino acids. CDR1 and CDR2 from the germline V gene are MNHEY and SMNVEV (reference sequence). CDR3 DNA: TGTGCCAGCAGTTTATACCTCGGGGTAGGAAACACCATATATTTT. Translated, it gives CASSLYLGVGNTIYF.

The sample holds a few counts of this clonotype. The V call is TRBV5-1, the J call TRBJ2-7, with 12 bases that match TRBD2. Per germline, CDR1 SGHRS and CDR2 YFSETQ. V dropped 3 bases and J dropped 4; count of bases not matched to a gene: 11. This CDR3 is built from 17 residues. The CDR3 is CASSSISGTSGSYEQYF. The CDR3 DNA is TGCGCCAGCAGCTCCATTTCCGGGACTAGCGGGTCTTACGAGCAGTACTTC.

The sample holds many counts of this clonotype. V gene TRBV20-1 combines with J gene TRBJ2-7; 10 nucleotides agree with TRBD2. This CDR3 is 15 amino acids long. Germline V lookup: CDR1 DFQATT, CDR2 SNEGSKA (reference sequence). V lost 0 bases to trimming and J lost 2 bases; unmatched junction nucleotides: 4. Here the CDR3 reads CSAREHGLAAYEQYF. In DNA, the CDR3 is TGCAGTGCTAGAGAACACGGACTAGCGGCCTACGAGCAGTACTTC.

This clonotype was seen at least ten times. The chain links TRBV7-3 to TRBJ2-3, with 12 bases matching TRBD2. The germline V gene encodes CDR1 SGHTA and CDR2 FQGTGA. The CDR3 spans 13 residues. V gave up 3 bases and J gave up 9 bases; unmatched junction bases: 1. CDR3 amino acids: CASSFTSGGTQYF. CDR3 DNA sequence: TGTGCCAGCAGCTTTACTAGCGGGGGGACGCAGTATTTT.

Concerning this clonotype itself: The junction does not match germline at one end; this may be a read error. The chain uses TRBV5-1 and TRBJ2-1; TRBD2 matches 9 bases. The CDR3 is made up of 18 amino acids. Per germline, CDR1 SGHRS and CDR2 YFSETQ. The CDR3 protein is CASSPKKGLAGSRYEQFF. In DNA, the CDR3 is TGTGCCAGCAGCCCAAAGAAAGGGCTAGCGGGAAGTAGGTATGAGCAGTTCTTC.

This clonotype showed up many times. The chain recombines TRBV7-9 with TRBJ1-1; no firm D call. V lost 4 bases, J lost 1 base, and 10 bases lay in between. In germline, CDR1 is SEHNR, CDR2 FQNEAQ (reference sequence). The CDR3 covers 14 residues. The CDR3 reads CASSSGSRNTEAFF. The CDR3 coding sequence is TGTGCCAGCAGCTCCGGGTCTAGGAACACTGAAGCTTTCTTT.

This clonotype was observed many times. V is TRBV20-1 and J is TRBJ2-7; D is uncertain. Trimming took off 6 bases at V and 0 bases at J, with 18 bases between the two ends. The CDR3 totals 15 residues. Germline assignment: CDR1 DFQATT and CDR2 SNEGSKA (reference sequence). The CDR3, as DNA: TGCAGTGCCAATCCGGTCAGGAGTATCTCCTACGAGCAGTACTTC. Protein sequence: CSANPVRSISYEQYF.

This clonotype was seen more than once but under ten times. The chain employs TRBV27 and TRBJ2-3; 8 bases match TRBD2. The CDR3 contains 16 residues. The ends lost 5 bases at V and 5 bases at J; junction bases unmatched: 12. Germline V gene sequence: CDR1 MNHEY, CDR2 SMNVEV (reference sequence). The CDR3 loop reads CASSPPGGRHKDTQYF. The CDR3 region has the DNA TGTGCCAGCAGTCCCCCTGGCGGGAGGCACAAAGATACGCAGTATTTT.

The J gene is TRBJ2-2, the V gene TRBV30; D assignment may be TRBD1 or TRBD2 (6 bases each). V gave up 0 bases and J gave up 0 bases, with 14 bases separating them. Germline V gene data show CDR1 as GTSNPN and CDR2 as SVGIG (reference sequence). CDR3 length: 17 amino acids. CDR3 bases: TGTGCCTGGAGTGTACTCAGGGGAGGTTCGAACACCGGGGAGCTGTTTTTT. Translating gives CAWSVLRGGSNTGELFF.

In its sample, this clonotype was seen many times. This chain connects TRBV2 to TRBJ2-7, with D possibly TRBD2 on 6 matching bases. The V gene lost 4 bases and the J gene lost 6 bases, with 19 bases spanning the gap. Germline CDR1 and CDR2: SNHLY and FYNNEI. This CDR3 contains 15 residues. The CDR3 spells CASSVRRPGGFEQYF. The CDR3 DNA is TGTGCCAGCAGTGTTCGGCGGCCTGGGGGGTTCGAGCAGTACTTC.

Many counts were recorded for this clonotype. The chain carries TRBV7-8 and TRBJ2-3, with TRBD2 matching over 12 bases. With V trimmed by 5 bases and J by 4 bases, 7 bases remained unmatched. The CDR3 sequence is 16 residues long. Germline CDR1 and CDR2: SGHVS and FQNEAQ. CDR3 sequence (DNA): TGTGCCAGCAGCCGTACACTAGCGGGAGGATCAGATACGCAGTATTTT. It codes for CASSRTLAGGSDTQYF.

Note on this clonotype: A much bigger clone sits one base away, suggesting this may be a read error. The V call is TRBV7-9, the J call TRBJ2-1, with TRBD2 matching 11 bases. Germline-derived CDR1 and CDR2 are SEHNR and FQNEAQ (reference sequence). The CDR3 extends over 15 amino acids. The CDR3 sequence: CASGLVAGGSNEQFF. CDR3 nucleotides: TGTGCCAGCGGCTTAGTAGCGGGAGGGTCCAATGAGCAGTTCTTC.

This clonotype was seen a handful of times. The V and J genes are TRBV7-2 and TRBJ1-4, with 8 bases that match TRBD1. In germline, CDR1 is SGHTA, CDR2 FQGNSA. This CDR3 region has 15 residues. V lost 4 bases, J lost 5 bases, and 6 bases stayed unmatched. Here the CDR3 reads CASSSRGLGNEKLFF. The CDR3 nucleotides are TGTGCCAGCAGCTCCAGGGGGCTGGGGAATGAAAAACTGTTTTTT.

This clonotype showed up just a few times. The chain has TRBV7-2 and TRBJ1-2; D is unresolved. This CDR3 contains 11 residues. Germline CDR1 SGHTA, CDR2 FQGNSA. V lost 1 base to trimming and J lost 8 bases, with 5 bases between them. CDR3 DNA: TGTGCCAGCAGCTTAGGGCGGGGCTACACCTTC. This encodes CASSLGRGYTF.

This clonotype was seen a few times. This chain joins TRBV6-1 and TRBJ2-5; 7 positions match TRBD1. CDR3 length equals 13 residues. V dropped 9 bases and J dropped 5; count of bases not matched to a gene: 9. Germline values: CDR1 MNHNS, CDR2 SASEGT. The CDR3 coding sequence is TGTGCCAGTAAACAGGGGATTCGGGAGACCCAGTACTTC. Amino acids: CASKQGIRETQYF.

Regarding this clonotype: Being one base from a much bigger clone, this may be a read error. This chain uses TRBV2 with TRBJ1-2; 7 bases are shared with TRBD1. The CDR3 sequence is 13 residues long. Germline loops: CDR1 SNHLY, CDR2 FYNNEI. V was clipped by 10 bases and J by 5 bases; unmatched bases: 10. DNA of the CDR3: TGTGCCAACAGCCCGCGGACAGGTTATGGCTACACCTTC. Its translation: CANSPRTGYGYTF.

J is TRBJ2-5 and V is TRBV5-1; D remains ambiguous. Germline CDR1 is SGHRS and CDR2 is YFSETQ. The CDR3 has 14 amino acids. The V and J ends lost 2 bases and 1 base respectively, with 9 bases between them. The DNA for the CDR3 is TGCGCCAGCAGCTTTCAGGATATCCAAGAGACCCAGTACTTC. This sequence encodes CASSFQDIQETQYF. The variable domain in full, completed from reference TRBV5-1 and TRBJ2-5, reads KAGVTQTPRYLIKTRGQQVTLSCSPISGHRSVSWYQQTPGQGLQFLFEYFSETQRNKGNFPGRFSGRQFSNSRSEMNVSTLELGDSALYLCASSFQDIQETQYFGPGTRLLVL.

In this sample, this clonotype turned up many times. The junction and the germline gene differ at one end; a read error may be behind it. CDR3 region: CSVEGEAGGTDTQYF. CDR3 DNA: TGCAGCGTTGAGGGAGAGGCAGGGGGCACGGATACGCAGTATTTT. The rearrangement joins TRBV29-1 to TRBJ2-3, with 8 nucleotides matching TRBD1. The germline V gene encodes CDR1 SQVTM and CDR2 ANQGSEA. CDR3 length equals 15 residues.

This clonotype was observed at least ten times. The chain uses TRBV18 and TRBJ1-1; D not resolved. CDR1 KGHSH and CDR2 LQKENI come from the germline V gene. The CDR3 extends over 15 amino acids. V gave up 3 bases and J gave up 3 bases, with 14 bases separating them. The CDR3 DNA is TGTGCCAGCTCACCGAGGTACGAGGGATACACTGAAGCTTTCTTT. This codes for CASSPRYEGYTEAFF.

This clonotype was recorded at least ten times. The chain employs TRBV2 and TRBJ2-6, with D possibly TRBD1 on 5 matching bases. Trimming took 6 bases from V and 2 from J, leaving 11 bases between them. This CDR3 contains 15 residues. Germline values: CDR1 SNHLY, CDR2 FYNNEI. DNA of the CDR3: TGTGCCAGCAGGTCAGGGTTTGCTGGGGCCAACGTCCTGACTTTC. It codes for CASRSGFAGANVLTF.

In this sample, this clonotype turned up a few times. This chain uses TRBV29-1 with TRBJ2-5, with TRBD2 matching over 10 bases. Trimming took 7 bases from V and 5 from J; bases not matched to a gene: 10. Germline-derived CDR1 and CDR2 are SQVTM and ANQGSEA. The CDR3 runs to 14 residues. CDR3 in amino acids: CSEKAGGPEETQYF. CDR3 nucleotides: TGCAGCGAGAAAGCGGGGGGGCCGGAGGAGACCCAGTACTTC.